This T cell receptor beta chain originates from a study of control samples from healthy donors and cancer patients. Using immunoSEQ multiplex PCR, the repertoire was profiled, and TCRdb retains in-frame clones only, with some absent. The sample carries approximately 90,000 clones, just under 85% recorded once. V dropped 3 bases and J dropped 0 bases, with 9 bases sitting between them. The germline V gene has CDR1 SGHAT and CDR2 FQNNGV. This CDR3 is built from 16 residues. The sequence came from a young man in good health. Sequencing input: blood. The rearrangement uses TRBV11-2 and TRBJ1-6; D gene unclear. CDR3 nucleotide sequence: TGTGCCAGCAGCTTGCTCTCGAGCTCCTATAATTCACCCCTCCACTTT. Translation: CASSLLSSSYNSPLHF.